This T cell receptor (beta chain) was captured in a study of blood T cells in healthy people across ages. The CDR3 contains 14 residues. Germline CDR1 and CDR2: MNHNS and SASEGT. Combining a sample-barcoded 5' primer with a J-beta primer mix, a second PCR ran for roughly 7 to 12 cycles. TCRdb ran MiXCR on the 5' RACE reads and lists one entry per CDR3 protein. The table shows around 900,000 distinct CDR3 sequences, with under 30% occurring only once. As to this clonotype: Its antigen is not identified.

Study-wide results and caveats: Across samples, TCR beta diversity tracked strongly with naive T cell percentage. Estimated diversity across one million T cells was deemed an underestimate.

The sample comprised blood. This receptor was identified in a woman of 80 years or more in good health. The genes are TRBV6-1 and TRBJ1-1; the match to TRBD1 covers 8 bases. The CDR3 sequence is CALKGHRGVFEAFF. As DNA, the CDR3 is TGTGCGCTCAAAGGTCACAGGGGGGTTTTTGAAGCTTTCTTT.